One and the same sample provided the 14 T cell receptor beta chains below, sequenced in a study of cytomegalovirus exposure and HLA in healthy donors. TCRdb keeps only in-frame clones here, not all; method: immunoSEQ multiplex PCR. The top ten hold approximately 7% of the sample, which has under 200,000 clones, more than 75% seen once. Specimen: PBMCs. The receptors here all came from a young man in good health and CMV-seropositive.

V gene TRBV28 combines with J gene TRBJ1-5; D perhaps matches TRBD1 (6 bases). The CDR3 sequence is 14 residues long. Germline values: CDR1 MDHEN, CDR2 SYDVKM. Trimming removed 5 bases at V and 1 base at J, with 9 bases between. The CDR3 loop is CASSQDSSNQPQHF. For the CDR3, the DNA is TGTGCCAGCAGTCAGGACAGCAGCAATCAGCCCCAGCATTTT.

The chain is built from TRBV7-7 and TRBJ2-7, with 9 bases lining up with TRBD1. V shed 6 bases and J 5 bases; nucleotides not matched to a gene: 11. This CDR3 is built from 15 residues. Germline V gene data show CDR1 as SSHAT and CDR2 as FNYEAQ (reference sequence). CDR3 amino acids: CASRIRDRATDEQYF. As DNA, the CDR3 is TGTGCCAGCAGAATAAGGGACAGGGCTACGGACGAGCAGTACTTC. Full variable domain (missing parts from reference TRBV7-7 and TRBJ2-7): GAGVSQSPRYKVTKRGQDVTLRCDPISSHATLYWYQQALGQGPEFLTYFNYEAQPDKSGLPSDRFSAERPEGSISTLTIQRTEQRDSAMYRCASRIRDRATDEQYFGPGTRLTVT.

There are a few counts of this clone. This chain links TRBV27 with TRBJ1-2; D unclear. The germline V and J ends were trimmed by 6 bases and 7 bases, with 15 bases remaining between them. This CDR3 spans 13 amino acids. Germline V lookup: CDR1 MNHEY, CDR2 SMNVEV (reference sequence). This CDR3 reads CASRRDPVGGYTF. In DNA, the CDR3 is TGTGCCAGCAGGAGGGATCCAGTCGGTGGCTACACCTTC.

The V call is TRBV27, the J call TRBJ1-2; D call uncertain. The V end was cut by 0 bases, the J end by 4 bases, with 9 bases between. This CDR3 region has 14 residues. Germline V gene sequence: CDR1 MNHEY, CDR2 SMNVEV (reference sequence). The DNA of the CDR3 is TGTGCCAGCAGTTTATCCCCGGGGAGCTATGGCTACACCTTC. Translating it yields CASSLSPGSYGYTF.

A word on this clone: Other DNA sequences in this sample translate to the same CDR3. The chain has TRBV19 and TRBJ1-5; no definite D call. This CDR3 is built from 13 residues. The V end was cut by 6 bases, the J end by 5 bases, with 11 bases between. Germline values: CDR1 LNHDA, CDR2 SQIVND (reference sequence). The CDR3 sequence is CASSRGRDQPQHF. The DNA of the CDR3 is TGTGCCAGTAGCCGGGGTAGGGATCAGCCCCAGCATTTT.

The genes are TRBV5-1 and TRBJ2-1; D might be TRBD1 (5 bases). Germline values: CDR1 SGHRS, CDR2 YFSETQ. The CDR3 has 14 residues. V lost 0 bases, J lost 3 bases, and 7 bases lay in between. For the CDR3, the DNA is TGCGCCAGCAGCTTGGCAGGGAACTACAATGAGCAGTTCTTC. It yields the protein CASSLAGNYNEQFF. Full variable domain (rest looked up from reference TRBV5-1 and TRBJ2-1): KAGVTQTPRYLIKTRGQQVTLSCSPISGHRSVSWYQQTPGQGLQFLFEYFSETQRNKGNFPGRFSGRQFSNSRSEMNVSTLELGDSALYLCASSLAGNYNEQFFGPGTRLTVL.

The chain has TRBV6-5 and TRBJ1-2, with 10 bases lining up with TRBD1. Germline CDR1 is MNHEY and CDR2 is SVGAGI. V gave up 0 bases and J gave up 4 bases; unmatched junction bases: 2. This CDR3 has 15 amino acids. The CDR3 sequence is CASSYSRDRGYGYTF. The DNA of the CDR3 is TGTGCCAGCAGTTACTCCCGGGACAGGGGCTATGGCTACACCTTC.

The chain couples TRBV28 to TRBJ1-2; 11 bases match TRBD1. The V segment lost 8 bases and the J segment 3 bases; nucleotides outside the gene matches: 11. Germline V gene data show CDR1 as MDHEN and CDR2 as SYDVKM. This CDR3 is 16 amino acids long. The CDR3 coding sequence is TGTGCCAGCCAATCGACTGGACAGGGGGCCTACTATGGCTACACCTTC. Its protein is CASQSTGQGAYYGYTF.

CDR3 in DNA: TGTGCCAGCAGCTCCCCCGGGACAGGTCTCGGTGAAAAACTGTTTTTT. Translated, it gives CASSSPGTGLGEKLFF. The chain carries TRBV9 and TRBJ1-4, with 8 bases matching TRBD1. V shed 4 bases and J 7 bases; nucleotides not matched to a gene: 12. Germline lookup yields CDR1 SGDLS and CDR2 YYNGEE. The CDR3 covers 16 residues.

This clone came up a few times. The genes are TRBV18 and TRBJ1-4, with D unclear. Per the germline V gene, CDR1 is KGHSH and CDR2 is LQKENI. Trimming took 6 bases from V and 7 from J, leaving 9 bases between them. The CDR3 covers 12 residues. The DNA for the CDR3 is TGTGCCAGCTCGAGGGCCCTTGAAAAACTGTTTTTT. Protein product: CASSRALEKLFF.

In this sample, this clone turned up a few times. The chain links TRBV25-1 to TRBJ2-3; 12 nucleotides line up with TRBD2. Looked up from germline, CDR1 is MGHDK and CDR2 is SYGVNS. This CDR3 spans 18 amino acids. With V trimmed by 7 bases and J by 3 bases, 14 bases remained unmatched. CDR3 sequence reads: CASILTSGRPGETDTQYF. CDR3 DNA sequence: TGTGCCAGCATCCTGACTAGCGGGAGACCCGGAGAGACAGATACGCAGTATTTT.

The gene calls are TRBV6-5 and TRBJ1-2; 8 nucleotides agree with TRBD1. The V segment lost 7 bases and the J segment 5 bases; nucleotides outside the gene matches: 9. Germline CDR1 reads MNHEY; CDR2 reads SVGAGI. There are 14 residues in the CDR3. CDR3 DNA: TGTGCCAGCATCGGGACAGGCCCGACGTATGGCTACACCTTC. Translation: CASIGTGPTYGYTF.

The chain couples TRBV5-4 to TRBJ2-7; TRBD2 is a possible D gene (7 bases). The CDR3 loop spans 13 amino acids. Trimming took off 2 bases at V and 6 bases at J, with 12 bases between the two ends. Germline V lookup: CDR1 SGHNT, CDR2 YYREEE (reference sequence). CDR3 protein: CASSLQGGGEQYF. The CDR3 nucleotides are TGTGCCAGCAGCTTACAGGGAGGGGGCGAGCAGTACTTC.

The rearrangement links TRBV13 to TRBJ2-3; 8 positions match TRBD1. Trimming removed 1 base from V and 4 bases from J; junction bases left unmatched: 4. The V gene's germline CDR1 is PRHDT and CDR2 FYEKMQ (reference sequence). There are 15 residues in the CDR3. This chain's CDR3 is CASSLDRGSADTQYF. The CDR3 region has the DNA TGTGCCAGCAGCTTAGACAGGGGGTCGGCAGATACGCAGTATTTT.